The rows below give T cell receptor beta chains drawn from one sample of a study of cytomegalovirus exposure and HLA in healthy donors. Sequencing was performed with immunoSEQ multiplex PCR; in TCRdb, only in-frame clones are kept and a portion is missing. The table lists roughly 180,000 clones, approximately 84% of them singletons. The sample comprised PBMCs. These receptors all stem from a woman in her 50s in good health and CMV-seropositive. The CDR3 runs from the conserved cysteine through the conserved F or W. The order of the fields is J gene, D gene, V gene, clone size, CDR3 DNA, CDR3 protein. A D gene is named only where the DNA matches it firmly. Clone size is shown for a subset of rows, as once, few, many or a class of expanded clone.

j_gene: TRBJ1-3; d_gene: -; v_gene: TRBV9; abundance: -; CDR3nt: TGTGCCAGCAGCGGAGAGGGGGGGTCTGGAAACACCATATATTTT; CDR3aa: CASSGEGGSGNTIYF
j_gene: TRBJ1-1; d_gene: -; v_gene: TRBV29-1; abundance: -; CDR3nt: TGCAGCGTTGGGCAGAACACTGAAGCTTTCTTT; CDR3aa: CSVGQNTEAFF
j_gene: TRBJ2-2; d_gene: -; v_gene: TRBV10-3; abundance: -; CDR3nt: TGTGCCATCAGTGAAGCCGGGACCGGGGAGCTGTTTTTT; CDR3aa: CAISEAGTGELFF
j_gene: TRBJ1-1; d_gene: -; v_gene: TRBV7-2; abundance: -; CDR3nt: TGTGCCAGCAGCCCCCGGGGTCAGCGTACCACTGAAGCTTTCTTT; CDR3aa: CASSPRGQRTTEAFF
j_gene: TRBJ2-3; d_gene: TRBD2; v_gene: TRBV19; abundance: few; CDR3nt: TGTGCCAGTAGTCCCACGCTGGGTAGCGGGGGGGGCACAGATACGCAGTATTTT; CDR3aa: CASSPTLGSGGGTDTQYF
j_gene: TRBJ2-7; d_gene: TRBD2; v_gene: TRBV28; abundance: few; CDR3nt: TGTGCCAGCCTACGCGGGGGGTACTACGAGCAGTACTTC; CDR3aa: CASLRGGYYEQYF
j_gene: TRBJ2-5; d_gene: -; v_gene: TRBV5-4; abundance: -; CDR3nt: TGTGCCAGCAGCTCCCCCAGGGGGGATCTCAAAGAGACCCAGTACTTC; CDR3aa: CASSSPRGDLKETQYF
j_gene: TRBJ2-1; d_gene: -; v_gene: TRBV6-5; abundance: -; CDR3nt: TGTGCCAGCAGCCCAGAGCCGGGGTCAAGGCAGTTCTTC; CDR3aa: CASSPEPGSRQFF
j_gene: TRBJ2-1; d_gene: TRBD2; v_gene: TRBV19; abundance: -; CDR3nt: TGTGCCAGTAATCGTGTCGGGCGGGGGGGCCCCTACAATGAGCAGTTCTTC; CDR3aa: CASNRVGRGGPYNEQFF
j_gene: TRBJ1-1; d_gene: TRBD1; v_gene: TRBV4-1; abundance: -; CDR3nt: TGCGCCAGCAGCCACAGGGGGCAGGGTGTGAACACTGAAGCTTTCTTT; CDR3aa: CASSHRGQGVNTEAFF
j_gene: TRBJ2-7; d_gene: TRBD1; v_gene: TRBV5-1; abundance: -; CDR3nt: TGCGCCAGCAGCGGGGGGACAGGGTTGGACGAGCAGTACTTC; CDR3aa: CASSGGTGLDEQYF
j_gene: TRBJ1-3; d_gene: -; v_gene: TRBV5-1; abundance: -; CDR3nt: TGCGCCAGCAGCTTGGCCGGTGTAGAGGCTGGAAACACCATATATTTT; CDR3aa: CASSLAGVEAGNTIYF
j_gene: TRBJ2-5; d_gene: TRBD2; v_gene: TRBV19; abundance: -; CDR3nt: TGTGCCAGTAGTAAGACTAGCGGGAGGTTTCATTTCCAAGAGACCCAGTACTTC; CDR3aa: CASSKTSGRFHFQETQYF
j_gene: TRBJ2-7; d_gene: TRBD1; v_gene: TRBV28; abundance: -; CDR3nt: TGTGCCAGCAGTCCAGTTGGGAGTAGGGACAGGCGATCCTACGAGCAGTACTTC; CDR3aa: CASSPVGSRDRRSYEQYF
j_gene: TRBJ1-5; d_gene: -; v_gene: TRBV4-1; abundance: -; CDR3nt: TGCGCCAGCAGCCAGGGGGGACTCAGCAATCAGCCCCAGCATTTT; CDR3aa: CASSQGGLSNQPQHF